Following are 26 T cell receptor beta chains from one sample sequenced in a study of cytomegalovirus exposure and HLA in healthy donors (dated by TCRdb to 2017 to 2019). Library prep was done by the immunoSEQ multiplex PCR assay. A mixture of 60 forward primers for TCR Vbeta segments and 13 reverse primers for TCR Jbeta segments was used in the multiplex PCR. Here the immuneACCESS table is served through TCRdb, limited to in-frame sequences with V and J called. Missing clones are a known gap in these copies; in checked studies unresolved V genes cover under half, and the rest lacks a known reason. The sample records 120,000 to 150,000 clones, roughly four fifths of which are singletons. In total, the top ten clones hold around 14% of the sample. Sequenced input: PBMCs. These receptors all come from a human donor in good health.

The V call is TRBV5-6, the J call TRBJ2-7; possible D gene TRBD2, 6 bases. CDR3 length equals 12 residues. V lost 4 bases to trimming and J lost 4 bases, with 9 bases between them. In germline, CDR1 is SGHDT, CDR2 YYEEEE. The CDR3 sequence is CASSHGGYEQYF. The CDR3 nucleotides read TGTGCCAGCAGCCACGGAGGGTACGAGCAGTACTTC.

This clone turned up a few times. Compared with germline, one end of the junction differs, possibly owing to a read error. The gene calls are TRBV7-9 and TRBJ1-1, with unresolved D. This CDR3 is 17 amino acids long. Germline CDR1 and CDR2: SEHNR and FQNEAQ (reference sequence). CDR3 amino acids: CSSSLDAALNADTEAFF. Here the CDR3 DNA reads TGTTCCAGCAGCTTAGACGCGGCACTGAACGCGGACACTGAAGCTTTCTTT.

The chain links TRBV19 to TRBJ2-1; 10 positions agree with TRBD2. The CDR3 is made up of 16 amino acids. Looked up from germline, CDR1 is LNHDA and CDR2 is SQIVND (reference sequence). J gave up 1 base and V 4 bases, and 4 bases lay outside the gene matches. CDR3 amino acids: CASSKREGSSYNEQFF. The CDR3 DNA reads as TGTGCCAGTAGTAAGCGGGAGGGCTCATCCTACAATGAGCAGTTCTTC.

For the CDR3, the DNA is TGTGCCACCAGCACTAGGAGACAGGGGGCCCACGAGCAGTACTTC. Encoded protein: CATSTRRQGAHEQYF. The gene calls are TRBV15 and TRBJ2-7; 10 positions match TRBD1. The J segment lost 5 bases and the V segment lost 4 bases, leaving 8 bases of the junction unmatched. Germline V CDR1 and CDR2: LNHNV, YYDKDF (reference sequence). CDR3 length: 15 residues.

Of note for this clone: An end of the junction does not agree with germline; a read error may underlie this. The CDR3 bases are TGTTCCAGCAGCTTAAGGACTAGCGGGAGTGAGGAGCAGTTCTTC. Residues: CSSSLRTSGSEEQFF. V and J are TRBV7-9 and TRBJ2-1, with 13 nucleotides matching TRBD2. This CDR3 region has 15 residues. Germline-derived CDR1 and CDR2 are SEHNR and FQNEAQ (reference sequence).

The V and J genes are TRBV7-9 and TRBJ1-4; D uncertain. Per the germline V gene, CDR1 is SEHNR and CDR2 is FQNEAQ (reference sequence). Trimming cost V 5 bases and J 8 bases, with 15 bases left between them. The CDR3 has 14 residues. The CDR3 is CASSPAGVREKLFF. DNA of the CDR3: TGTGCCAGCAGCCCGGCCGGGGTGAGAGAAAAACTGTTTTTT. The full variable domain, with the rest looked up from reference TRBV7-9 and TRBJ1-4, is DTGVSQNPRHKITKRGQNVTFRCDPISEHNRLYWYRQTLGQGPEFLTYFQNEAQLEKSRLLSDRFSAERPKGSFSTLEIQRTEQGDSAMYLCASSPAGVREKLFFGSGTQLSVL.

The V gene is TRBV27, the J gene TRBJ2-7, with a weak D call TRBD2 (7 bases). The CDR3 spans 11 residues. V was pared by 6 bases and J by 11 bases, with 14 bases between. Germline V lookup: CDR1 MNHEY, CDR2 SMNVEV (reference sequence). As DNA, the CDR3 is TGTGCCAGCAGAAAGGGGGGGGTGGAGTACTTC. As protein: CASRKGGVEYF.

The chain employs TRBV28 and TRBJ2-5, with 7 nucleotides matching TRBD1. The junction had 6 bases not matched to a gene; V was cut back by 5 bases and J by 0 bases. There are 15 residues in the CDR3. From germline, CDR1 is MDHEN and CDR2 SYDVKM. The CDR3 is CASSPLTGNQETQYF. The CDR3 DNA follows: TGTGCCAGCAGTCCTCTGACAGGGAACCAAGAGACCCAGTACTTC.

This rearrangement joins TRBV5-1 to TRBJ2-5; TRBD1 agrees at 8 bases. The CDR3 length is 16 residues. V trimming: 1 base; J trimming: 6 bases; junction bases outside the gene matches: 11. Looked up from germline, CDR1 is SGHRS and CDR2 is YFSETQ. The CDR3 loop is CASSLWDPDREKTQYF. CDR3 nucleotides: TGCGCCAGCAGCTTGTGGGACCCGGACAGGGAAAAGACCCAGTACTTC.

The chain carries TRBV6-1 and TRBJ2-7, with D tentatively TRBD1 (7 bases). The V gene's germline CDR1 is MNHNS and CDR2 SASEGT. V dropped 4 bases and J dropped 4 bases, with 17 bases sitting between them. The CDR3 covers 15 residues. As DNA, the CDR3 is TGTGCCAGCAGTGGGGCGGGACAGACTCCTTACGAGCAGTACTTC. It yields the protein CASSGAGQTPYEQYF.

The genes are TRBV27 and TRBJ2-1, with 7 bases lining up with TRBD1. V lost 5 bases to trimming and J lost 11 bases; unmatched junction nucleotides: 3. Germline V CDR1 and CDR2: MNHEY, SMNVEV (reference sequence). The length of the CDR3 is 11 residues. CDR3 residues: CASSRQGQQFF. Written as DNA, the CDR3 is TGTGCCAGCAGTCGACAGGGCCAGCAGTTCTTC.

The sample holds one count of this clone. The chain's CDR3 is CASSLMDRPNYGYTF. The CDR3 bases are TGTGCCAGCAGCTTGATGGACAGACCTAACTATGGCTACACCTTC. This rearrangement joins TRBV5-6 to TRBJ1-2, with D perhaps TRBD1 (6 bases). V lost 1 base to trimming and J lost 0 bases, with 10 bases between them. CDR1 and CDR2 (germline): SGHDT, YYEEEE. The CDR3 has 15 residues.

The chain links TRBV15 to TRBJ2-4; maybe TRBD2 (5 bases). Between the trimmed V and J ends, which lost 0 bases and 8 bases, there was a span of 8 bases. The germline V gene has CDR1 LNHNV and CDR2 YYDKDF (reference sequence). The CDR3 sequence is 13 residues long. The CDR3 protein is CATSRDPGDIQYF. Here the CDR3 DNA reads TGTGCCACCAGCAGAGATCCCGGGGACATTCAGTACTTC.

The chain uses TRBV30 and TRBJ1-3, with D hard to call. V lost 2 bases, J lost 0 bases, and 2 bases lay in between. The CDR3 has 12 amino acids. The V gene's germline CDR1 is GTSNPN and CDR2 SVGIG (reference sequence). CDR3 in DNA: TGTGCCTGGAGTCGCTCTGGAAACACCATATATTTT. Protein: CAWSRSGNTIYF.

The genes are TRBV5-6 and TRBJ2-1; TRBD2 is a possible D gene (6 bases). The V end was cut by 4 bases, the J end by 8 bases, with 22 bases between. The CDR3 has 16 amino acids. CDR1 and CDR2 (germline): SGHDT, YYEEEE. This CDR3 is CASSGLRDWVPYEQFF. The CDR3 DNA is TGTGCCAGCAGCGGACTACGGGACTGGGTTCCTTATGAGCAGTTCTTC.

Turning to this clone: One end of the junction does not line up with germline, which may come from a read error. The chain couples TRBV9 to TRBJ1-2, with 11 bases lining up with TRBD1. CDR1 and CDR2 from the germline V gene are SGDLS and YYNGEE. This CDR3 contains 14 residues. CDR3 nucleotide sequence: TGTGCCAGCAGCGTATGGACAGGGGGCTATGGCTACCCCTTC. Amino acids: CASSVWTGGYGYPF.

The chain uses TRBV9 and TRBJ2-7; D is perhaps TRBD2 (6 bases). Per the germline V gene, CDR1 is SGDLS and CDR2 is YYNGEE. The CDR3 extends over 14 amino acids. The V end was cut by 4 bases, the J end by 1 base, with 12 bases between. The CDR3 loop is CASSQYSGSYEQYF. CDR3 in DNA: TGTGCCAGCAGCCAATATAGCGGTTCCTACGAGCAGTACTTC. The whole variable domain, remainder taken from reference TRBV9 and TRBJ2-7, is DSGVTQTPKHLITATGQRVTLRCSPRSGDLSVYWYQQSLDQGLQFLIQYYNGEERAKGNILERFSAQQFPDLHSELNLSSLELGDSALYFCASSQYSGSYEQYFGPGTRLTVT.

The CDR3 loop reads CASSPDSTGELFF. The CDR3 nucleotides are TGTGCCAGCAGTCCGGACTCGACCGGGGAGCTGTTTTTT. V is TRBV6-5 and J is TRBJ2-2; possibly TRBD2 for D (5 bases). The CDR3 is 13 residues long. The V end was cut by 5 bases, the J end by 5 bases, with 9 bases between. Germline loops: CDR1 MNHEY, CDR2 SVGAGI.

The gene calls are TRBV9 and TRBJ2-6, with D possibly being TRBD2 (7 bases). The CDR3 is 19 amino acids. Trimming pared 0 bases from V and 0 bases from J, leaving 16 bases between. The V gene's germline CDR1 is SGDLS and CDR2 YYNGEE. The CDR3 DNA sequence: TGTGCCAGCAGCGTAGTTGGGGGGGGGCGATCCTCTGGGGCCAACGTCCTGACTTTC. Its translation: CASSVVGGGRSSGANVLTF.

V is TRBV5-6 and J is TRBJ1-2; 12 bases agree with TRBD1. The CDR3 consists of 15 residues. From germline, CDR1 is SGHDT and CDR2 YYEEEE. After removal of 4 bases from V and 5 bases from J, the junction contained 6 bases not matched to a gene. In DNA form, the CDR3 reads TGTGCCAGCAGCCGGGGACAGGGGGCTGGGTATGGCTACACCTTC. Translating it yields CASSRGQGAGYGYTF.

This rearrangement joins TRBV11-3 to TRBJ2-1, with D perhaps matching TRBD2 (5 bases). The germline V gene has CDR1 SGHNT and CDR2 YENEEA. Trimming pared 3 bases from V and 12 bases from J, leaving 9 bases between. This CDR3 region has 11 residues. The CDR3 DNA reads TGTGCCAGCAGCTTGAGAGGAGGGCAGTTCTTC. Translated: CASSLRGGQFF.

V gene TRBV7-8 combines with J gene TRBJ2-5; TRBD2 matches 11 bases. This CDR3 contains 21 residues. From germline, CDR1 is SGHVS and CDR2 FQNEAQ. Losses at the gene ends were 5 bases for V and 4 bases for J; bases not matched to a gene: 24. The CDR3 spells CASSPRGRVRGFSGRVETQYF. In DNA form, the CDR3 reads TGTGCCAGCAGCCCGCGAGGCAGGGTCAGGGGTTTTAGCGGGAGGGTAGAGACCCAGTACTTC.

V gene TRBV10-3 combines with J gene TRBJ1-1; 8 nucleotides agree with TRBD1. The germline gives CDR1 ENHRY, CDR2 SYGVKD. The CDR3 length is 13 residues. The J segment lost 10 bases and the V segment lost 6 bases, leaving 10 bases of the junction unmatched. DNA for the CDR3: TGTGCCATCAGGGACAGGGAATCGGGGGGAGCTTTCTTT. Its protein is CAIRDRESGGAFF.

The genes are TRBV29-1 and TRBJ2-1; D perhaps matches TRBD1 (6 bases). Trimming took 7 bases from V and 4 from J, leaving 23 bases between them. This CDR3 region has 16 residues. In germline, CDR1 is SQVTM, CDR2 ANQGSEA. CDR3 nucleotide sequence: TGCAGCGCTAGGACAGTCGCCGCAGACCAATACAATGAGCAGTTCTTC. Its protein product is CSARTVAADQYNEQFF.

In this sample, this clone turned up a few times. The chain links TRBV13 to TRBJ2-3; 7 bases map to TRBD2. The V segment lost 2 bases and the J segment 4 bases; nucleotides outside the gene matches: 15. The germline gives CDR1 PRHDT, CDR2 FYEKMQ (reference sequence). The CDR3 runs 18 residues. The DNA of the CDR3 is TGTGCCAGCAGCTTATTTCGTCGTGTCGGGGGAGGGGCAGATACGCAGTATTTT. Its protein is CASSLFRRVGGGADTQYF.

V and J are TRBV2 and TRBJ2-2, with unresolved D. This CDR3 spans 15 amino acids. Germline V gene sequence: CDR1 SNHLY, CDR2 FYNNEI. V was trimmed by 1 base and J by 1 base, leaving 7 bases between them. CDR3 nucleotides: TGTGCCAGCAGTGAAGGGCTTCGGAACACCGGGGAGCTGTTTTTT. Amino acid sequence: CASSEGLRNTGELFF.